This TCR beta chain is drawn from a study of blood T cell repertoires in COVID-19. Study-level information: Collection of acute and convalescent COVID-19 samples took place in the United States, Italy and Spain. Nucleic acid was either cDNA or gDNA, and it came from T cells, B-cell-depleted T cells, or PBMCs.

Per the original methods: Using reference gene primer amplification, nucleated cell counts were estimated. Method: immunoSEQ multiplex PCR; TCRdb's copy keeps in-frame clones and lacks some. That table gives V, J and clone size, and the DNA gave D and trimming. The table has 50,000 to 60,000 clones, around nine tenths seen once. Trimming took off 3 bases at V and 7 bases at J, with 10 bases between the two ends. There are 13 residues in the CDR3. Germline V lookup: CDR1 MNHNY, CDR2 SVGAGI (reference sequence). This sequence originates from a man aged 60 to 75 with active COVID-19. The rearrangement links TRBV6-6 to TRBJ2-4; D remains ambiguous. Input material: peripheral blood. In DNA form, the CDR3 reads TGTGCCAGCAGTTATTCGGGTACCAACATTCAGTACTTC. It codes for CASSYSGTNIQYF.